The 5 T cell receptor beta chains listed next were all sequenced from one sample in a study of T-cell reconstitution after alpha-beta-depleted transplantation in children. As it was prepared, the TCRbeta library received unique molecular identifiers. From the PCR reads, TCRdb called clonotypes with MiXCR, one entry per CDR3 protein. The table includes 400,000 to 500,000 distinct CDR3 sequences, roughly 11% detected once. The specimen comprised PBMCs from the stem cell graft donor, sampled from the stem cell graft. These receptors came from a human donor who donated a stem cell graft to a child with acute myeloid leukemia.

CDR3 coding DNA: TGTGCCAGCAGCAAAACCGGGACAGCCTATGGCTACACCTTC. It specifies CASSKTGTAYGYTF. This chain joins TRBV11-1 and TRBJ1-2, with 7 bases identical to TRBD1. Trimming cost V 5 bases and J 4 bases; bases outside gene matches: 7. In germline, CDR1 is SGHAT, CDR2 FQDESV (reference sequence). This CDR3 has 14 amino acids.

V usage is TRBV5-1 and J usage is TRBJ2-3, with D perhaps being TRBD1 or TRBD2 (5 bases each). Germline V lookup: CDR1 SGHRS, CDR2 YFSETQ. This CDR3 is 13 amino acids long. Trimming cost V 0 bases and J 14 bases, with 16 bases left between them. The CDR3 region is CASSLEGSGLAYF. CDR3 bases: TGCGCCAGCAGCTTGGAGGGGTCTGGACTGGCGTATTTT.

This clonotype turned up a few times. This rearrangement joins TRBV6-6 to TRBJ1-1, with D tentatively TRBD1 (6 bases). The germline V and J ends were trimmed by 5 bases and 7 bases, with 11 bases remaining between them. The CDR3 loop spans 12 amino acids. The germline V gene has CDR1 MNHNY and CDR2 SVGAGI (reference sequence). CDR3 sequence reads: CASSPDRREAFF. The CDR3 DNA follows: TGTGCCAGCAGTCCCGACAGGCGTGAAGCTTTCTTT.

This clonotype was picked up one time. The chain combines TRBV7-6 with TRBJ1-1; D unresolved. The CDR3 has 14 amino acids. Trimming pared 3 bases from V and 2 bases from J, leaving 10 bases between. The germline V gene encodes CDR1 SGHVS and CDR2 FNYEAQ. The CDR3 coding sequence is TGTGCCAGCAGCTTGATGAAGGCAAACACTGAAGCTTTCTTT. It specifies CASSLMKANTEAFF.

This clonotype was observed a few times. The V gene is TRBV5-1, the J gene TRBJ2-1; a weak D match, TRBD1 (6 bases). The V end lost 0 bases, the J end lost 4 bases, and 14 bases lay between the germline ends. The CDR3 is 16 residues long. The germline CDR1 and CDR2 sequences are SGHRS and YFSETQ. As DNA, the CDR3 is TGCGCCAGCAGCTTGGACGGACAGAGTCGGTACAATGAGCAGTTCTTC. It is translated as CASSLDGQSRYNEQFF.